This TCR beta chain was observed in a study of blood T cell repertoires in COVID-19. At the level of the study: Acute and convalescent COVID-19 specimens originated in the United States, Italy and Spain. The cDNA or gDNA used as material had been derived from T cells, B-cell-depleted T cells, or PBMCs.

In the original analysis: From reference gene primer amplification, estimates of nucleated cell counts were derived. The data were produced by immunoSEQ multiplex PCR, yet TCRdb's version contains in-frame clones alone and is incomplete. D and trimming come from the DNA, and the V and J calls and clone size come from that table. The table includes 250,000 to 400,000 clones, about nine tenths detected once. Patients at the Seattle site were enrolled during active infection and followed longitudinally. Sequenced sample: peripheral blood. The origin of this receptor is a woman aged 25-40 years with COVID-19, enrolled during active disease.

The CDR3 DNA reads as TGTGCCAGCAGCCCTATCAGGGGAACTGGGGCCAACGTCCTGACTTTC. Amino acid sequence: CASSPIRGTGANVLTF. The chain is built from TRBV2 and TRBJ2-6, with a possible D match to TRBD1 (6 bases). CDR1 SNHLY and CDR2 FYNNEI come from the germline V gene. Deletions cut 6 bases from V and 2 bases from J, with 14 bases between. The CDR3 has 16 amino acids.